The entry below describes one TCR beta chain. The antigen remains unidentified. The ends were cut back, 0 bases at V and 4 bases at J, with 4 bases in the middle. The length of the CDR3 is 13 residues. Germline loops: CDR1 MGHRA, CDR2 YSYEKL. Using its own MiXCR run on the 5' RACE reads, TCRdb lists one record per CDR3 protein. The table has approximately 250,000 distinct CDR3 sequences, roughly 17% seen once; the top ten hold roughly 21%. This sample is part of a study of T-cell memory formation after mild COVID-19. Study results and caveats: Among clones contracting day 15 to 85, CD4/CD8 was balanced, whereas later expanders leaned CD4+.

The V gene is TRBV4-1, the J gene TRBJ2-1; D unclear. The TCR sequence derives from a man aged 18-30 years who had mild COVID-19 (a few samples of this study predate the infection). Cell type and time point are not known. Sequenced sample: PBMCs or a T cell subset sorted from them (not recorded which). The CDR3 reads CASSQDAYNEQFF. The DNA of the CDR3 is TGCGCCAGCAGCCAAGATGCGTACAATGAGCAGTTCTTC.